This TCR beta chain was sequenced for a study of beta chain features in type 1 diabetes. Study context: All samples together contributed 100 million to 120 million sorted cells for examination.

Broader study findings: When Type 1 diabetes patients were examined, their TCRB CDR3s proved moderately but significantly shorter in all four CD4+ subsets. In comparison with healthy donors, patients had naive, central memory and Treg TCRB repertoires that appeared more similar.

Markers CD45RO/CCR7/CD25/CD127/CD95/CD27 served to sort CD4+ naive, central memory, regulatory and stem cell-like memory cells. CDR1 is GTSNPN and CDR2 is SVGIG in the germline V gene (reference sequence). The CDR3 spans 13 residues. V was clipped by 3 bases and J by 0 bases, with 6 bases between them. To note about this clone: The antigen is not known.

Of the isolated RNA, all was reverse transcribed, and so the sequenced material was expressed TCRB transcripts. Assay used: immunoSEQ multiplex PCR; TCRdb lists only in-frame clones, some missing. The sample lists more than 150,000 clones, roughly an eighth occurring once. This chain connects TRBV30 to TRBJ1-5, with D possibly TRBD1 on 6 matching bases. Sequencing was performed on central memory CD4+ T cells from blood. This receptor was identified in a woman aged 18-29 years in good health. The CDR3 loop is CAWRDSSNQPQHF. The CDR3, as DNA: TGTGCCTGGAGGGACAGTAGCAATCAGCCCCAGCATTTT.